This T cell receptor (beta chain) was sequenced during a study of T cells in Graves' hyperthyroidism and ophthalmopathy (dated by TCRdb to between 2019 and 2020). As for the study more broadly: Peripheral blood samples were taken at initial diagnosis, before any treatment was given. The approximately 98 discovery patients were randomly divided into training and test sets at a 7:3 ratio. To identify TCR V-J signatures that set the groups apart, the researchers used a discovery cohort of about a hundred patients, made up of roughly 45 with Graves' ophthalmopathy and 55 to 65 with stable Graves' hyperthyroidism. Thyroid tissue and blood T-cell repertoires from roughly 6 Graves' hyperthyroidism patients were also compared in the study. Prospective prediction of ophthalmopathy was tested in an independent validation cohort of 18 to 20 hyperthyroidism patients and around 16 patients who later progressed to ophthalmopathy. According to the paper, TCR Vbeta CDR3 sequencing was carried out on around 140 peripheral blood samples, which came from fewer than 50 ophthalmopathy, fewer than 80 hyperthyroidism and roughly 17 progressor patients. Once sampling was done, hyperthyroidism patients were given methimazole at a starting dose of 30 mg daily, whereas ophthalmopathy patients were given high-dose intravenous methylprednisolone.

From a lookup of the germline V gene, CDR1 and CDR2 are LGHNA and YNFKEQ. The CDR3 starts with the cysteine, ends with the phenylalanine, and has 14 residues. Just CDR3 DNA is preserved here, 42 bases in frame from base 1. V has 1 base trimmed and J has 5 bases trimmed; junction bases matching no gene number 2. The TCR beta CDR3 regions were amplified from RNA transcripts. The TCR CDR3 was subjected to a first round of RT-PCR using the HTBI primer set and the Qiagen OneStep RT-PCR kit. The libraries were constructed in a second round of multiplex PCR and then size-selected and purified. The libraries were sequenced on an Illumina HiSeq2000 using paired-end 100 bp reads. In the original analysis: SOAPnuke was used to process the raw data, with reads discarded if the reads contained adapters or uncalled bases, had a mean Phred below 15, or lacked an exact constant-primer or identifier match. High-quality paired reads were merged using COPE v1.2.5, and each unique nucleotide sequence was defined as a clonotype. MiTCR v1.1 was used to align clonotypes to the IMGT TRBV, TRBD and TRBJ reference segments. Only V-J combinations with frequency above 0.0001, covering about 99% of repertoires, were analysed. The TCS score was defined as the ratio of F50 (clonal expansion) to E x V (chaos), calculated using BLOSUM62-based TCRdist between CDR3 peptides within each V-J. Welch's t-statistics and random forest reduced 500 to 550 V-J features to some 14, which were used in a naive Bayes classifier (R e1071). Using fastp trimming at Q25 and MiXCR clonotype assembly, TCRdb reanalyzed the public sequencing data and kept in-frame beta chains. Identical CDR3 protein sequences are pooled into one entry, listed with their most common genes and DNA. V and J calls and clone size were set by TCRdb, not the authors. Across this sample there are some 370,000 distinct CDR3 sequences, with around 15% seen only once. The ten largest clones capture 28% of the sample.

This clonotype was recorded many times. Which antigen it targets is not known. No much larger clone exists at a distance of one base, and base qualities are not known. Moderately to severely active disease, a Clinical Activity Score of at least 3, a NOSPECS grade of at least 4, and a duration under 3 months were present in ophthalmopathy patients. Exclusion was applied to patients with uncontrolled infections, other autoimmune diseases, pregnancy or lactation. Diagnoses relied on clinical symptoms, serum thyroxine and TRAb, thyroid ultrasound and orbital computed tomography. PBMCs were separated from approximately 10 ml of fresh peripheral blood using Ficoll-Paque density gradient centrifugation. Total RNA was extracted using Trizol reagent, and RNA quality was assessed on an Agilent 2100 Bioanalyzer. General findings and caveats noted by the study authors: Most expanded thyroid clonotypes (frequency above 0.001) were also found in blood, which suggests that blood repertoires may mirror thyroid immune responses. In validation, the model predicted progression to ophthalmopathy with roughly 66% sensitivity and 72% to 85% specificity, a median of 6.5 months before onset. A 13 V-J signature model separated ophthalmopathy from stable hyperthyroidism, with roughly 88% sensitivity and roughly 81% specificity in cross-validation and 80%/75% in testing. Sample size was not statistically predetermined, and investigators were not blinded to group allocation.

Rearrangement joined TRBV4-2 to TRBJ2-1; 7 bases in the junction line up with TRBD2. The sequenced sample was blood. The clonotype was recovered from a man aged 50 to 59 with Graves' ophthalmopathy. The CDR3 region reads CASSQATSDNEQFF. The base sequence is TGTGCCAGCAGCCAAGCCACTAGCGACAATGAGCAGTTCTTC.